This TCR beta chain was observed in a study of spatial heterogeneity in lung cancer. Specified time point: blood at routine non-recurrence follow-up after resection. Extraction of whole RNA from tumor, nontumor lung or frozen PBMC preceded unsorted sequencing. V dropped 1 base and J dropped 10 bases, with 13 bases sitting between them. The CDR3 loop spans 13 amino acids. Germline V gene lookup returns CDR1 MNHEY and CDR2 SVGEGT. This clonotype has ten or more counts. From the 5' RACE reads, TCRdb called clonotypes with MiXCR, one entry per CDR3 protein. This table has about 52,000 distinct CDR3 sequences, around 6.7% appearing once.

The receptor's source is a female donor with early-stage non-small cell lung cancer. Sample: PBMCs, taken at follow-up. The chain links TRBV6-2 or TRBV6-3 to TRBJ1-1, with D unresolved. The CDR3 DNA reads TGTGCCAGCAGTTACTGGTCTCGGGAGGCAGCTTTCTTT. It is translated as CASSYWSREAAFF.